These 27 T cell receptor beta chains share one sample of origin, sequenced in a study of shared clonotypes between healthy human individuals. The data were produced by immunoSEQ multiplex PCR, yet TCRdb's version contains in-frame clones alone and is incomplete. The repertoire has some 2,000,000 clones, 90% to 95% of them found once; the top ten carry 0.1% to 0.15%. The specimen sequenced was naive CD4+ T cells sorted from blood. Subset of the sample: CD45RA+ positively selected. All receptors derive from a young man in good health.

This sequence joins TRBV5-1 and TRBJ2-5; TRBD1 matches 8 bases. There are 15 residues in the CDR3. Trimming took 4 bases from V and 2 from J; bases not matched to a gene: 7. Germline V gene sequence: CDR1 SGHRS, CDR2 YFSETQ. CDR3 in amino acids: CASSPTGDRQETQYF. The CDR3 coding sequence is TGCGCCAGCAGCCCGACAGGGGATCGTCAAGAGACCCAGTACTTC.

This sequence joins TRBV2 and TRBJ2-7; D uncertain. This CDR3 spans 14 amino acids. Trimming removed 6 bases at V and 4 bases at J, with 16 bases between. CDR1 and CDR2 from the germline V gene are SNHLY and FYNNEI. CDR3: CASSVEAPTYEQYF. CDR3 coding DNA: TGTGCCAGCAGCGTTGAAGCTCCCACTTACGAGCAGTACTTC.

Here the CDR3 reads CASSLTGGQLYGYTF. The CDR3 bases are TGTGCCAGCAGTTTAACGGGGGGACAGCTATATGGCTACACCTTC. The chain couples TRBV28 to TRBJ1-2; 7 nucleotides agree with TRBD1. The CDR3 consists of 15 residues. V was clipped by 2 bases and J by 5 bases; unmatched bases: 8. Germline V CDR1 and CDR2: MDHEN, SYDVKM.

The chain employs TRBV18 and TRBJ1-1, with D possibly TRBD1 on 5 matching bases. Germline CDR1 reads KGHSH; CDR2 reads LQKENI. The CDR3 consists of 13 residues. Trimming pared 5 bases from V and 4 bases from J, leaving 11 bases between. The CDR3 region is CASSGTVGTEAFF. The CDR3 coding sequence is TGTGCCAGCTCAGGGACGGTGGGCACTGAAGCTTTCTTT.

The rearrangement links TRBV2 to TRBJ1-4; D is ambiguous. Germline assignment: CDR1 SNHLY and CDR2 FYNNEI. Trimming stripped 7 bases from V and 5 bases from J, with 11 bases between. The CDR3 runs to 13 residues. CDR3 DNA sequence: TGTGCCAGCAAAAGGACGGGGAATGAAAAACTGTTTTTT. The encoded protein is CASKRTGNEKLFF.

The chain joins TRBV6-6 to TRBJ1-3, with 7 bases fitting TRBD1. The CDR3 length is 15 residues. Per germline, CDR1 MNHNY and CDR2 SVGAGI (reference sequence). With 4 bases clipped from V and 2 bases from J, the junction kept 5 bases outside the gene matches. The CDR3 sequence is CASSSTGDTGNTIYF. The CDR3 bases are TGTGCCAGCAGTTCTACAGGGGATACTGGAAACACCATATATTTT.

V gene TRBV19 combines with J gene TRBJ1-6; the D gene is possibly TRBD1 (6 bases). Germline V lookup: CDR1 LNHDA, CDR2 SQIVND (reference sequence). The ends were cut back, 7 bases at V and 2 bases at J, with 18 bases in the middle. This CDR3 region has 17 residues. The CDR3 DNA follows: TGTGCCAGTACCGCCATCGGGACATACCCCTATAATTCACCCCTCCACTTT. Its translation is CASTAIGTYPYNSPLHF.

This chain connects TRBV19 to TRBJ2-1, with TRBD2 matching 8 bases. With 2 bases clipped from V and 0 bases from J, the junction kept 12 bases outside the gene matches. Germline CDR1 LNHDA, CDR2 SQIVND (reference sequence). This CDR3 is 19 amino acids long. CDR3: CASSISFGGAVSSYNEQFF. CDR3 DNA: TGTGCCAGTAGTATAAGTTTCGGGGGGGCCGTAAGCTCCTACAATGAGCAGTTCTTC.

V is TRBV30 and J is TRBJ2-3, with a tentative D call TRBD1 (6 bases). V dropped 3 bases and J dropped 1 base, with 14 bases sitting between them. Germline-derived CDR1 and CDR2 are GTSNPN and SVGIG (reference sequence). CDR3 size: 15 residues. In DNA, the CDR3 is TGTGCCTGGAGCTCCGGACAGTCTCGCACAGATACGCAGTATTTT. This sequence encodes CAWSSGQSRTDTQYF.

The rearrangement links TRBV4-1 to TRBJ1-3, with D maybe TRBD1 (5 bases). Trimming shortened V by 5 bases and J by 2 bases, and 10 bases separated the two germline ends. Germline-derived CDR1 and CDR2 are MGHRA and YSYEKL. The CDR3 is 14 residues long. The CDR3 reads CASSSGGTGNTIYF. CDR3 DNA: TGCGCCAGCAGCAGCGGGGGAACTGGAAACACCATATATTTT.

This clone appeared a single time. This chain joins TRBV2 and TRBJ2-7; 10 bases align to TRBD1. The germline gives CDR1 SNHLY, CDR2 FYNNEI. V lost 8 bases to trimming and J lost 5 bases; unmatched junction nucleotides: 9. The length of the CDR3 is 14 residues. In DNA form, the CDR3 reads TGTGCCAGCTGGCCCGGGACAGGGGCCAACGAGCAGTACTTC. As protein: CASWPGTGANEQYF.

The J gene is TRBJ2-5, the V gene TRBV5-1, with a weak D call TRBD2 (6 bases). The germline V gene encodes CDR1 SGHRS and CDR2 YFSETQ. The CDR3 contains 15 residues. V gave up 4 bases and J gave up 5 bases, with 18 bases separating them. The CDR3 nucleotides read TGCGCCAGCAGCGTCCCGGGAGCCGGGAAGGAGACCCAGTACTTC. Its protein product is CASSVPGAGKETQYF.

J is TRBJ2-5 and V is TRBV29-1, with 8 bases matching TRBD2. The trim removed 5 bases at V and 5 bases at J, leaving 16 bases unmatched. The CDR3 is made up of 16 amino acids. CDR1 is SQVTM and CDR2 is ANQGSEA in the germline V gene. Here the CDR3 DNA reads TGCAGCGTTCGGGCGAGCGGGGGAGGGGTCCGGGAGACCCAGTACTTC. This sequence encodes CSVRASGGGVRETQYF.

This chain uses TRBV28 with TRBJ1-5; no clear D. The CDR3 has 12 residues. V lost 3 bases and J 7 bases, leaving 7 bases between the germline ends. Per germline, CDR1 MDHEN and CDR2 SYDVKM. The CDR3 sequence is CASSFPRQPQHF. The CDR3 DNA is TGTGCCAGCAGTTTCCCACGGCAGCCCCAGCATTTT.

Turning to this clone: Other DNA sequences within the sample encode an identical CDR3. The J gene is TRBJ1-5, the V gene TRBV18; D is possibly TRBD1 (6 bases). Trimming removed 1 base from V and 6 bases from J, with 10 bases in between. The CDR3 is 14 residues long. Germline V gene sequence: CDR1 KGHSH, CDR2 LQKENI. CDR3 coding DNA: TGTGCCAGCTCACCACAACAGGGACCTCAGCCCCAGCATTTT. Protein sequence: CASSPQQGPQPQHF.

The chain has TRBV12-1 and TRBJ2-7. TRBV12-1 is a known pseudogene. CDR3 length: 11 residues. CDR3 coding DNA: TGTGCCAGCAGCTTTGAGGATTGGGCTGGGGTC. Residues: CASSFEDWAGV.

V usage is TRBV20-1 and J usage is TRBJ2-5; D remains ambiguous. Germline V gene lookup returns CDR1 DFQATT and CDR2 SNEGSKA (reference sequence). The ends were cut back, 3 bases at V and 5 bases at J, with 7 bases in the middle. The CDR3 is 11 residues long. CDR3 loop: CSARRRETQYF. CDR3 DNA: TGCAGTGCTAGGAGGCGGGAGACCCAGTACTTC.

This clone was counted at least ten times. This same CDR3 is encoded by further DNA sequences in the sample. This chain uses TRBV30 with TRBJ1-6; 10 bases are a match to TRBD1. V lost 4 bases to trimming and J lost 3 bases; unmatched junction nucleotides: 15. Germline V CDR1 and CDR2: GTSNPN, SVGIG (reference sequence). The CDR3 loop spans 19 amino acids. The CDR3 coding sequence is TGTGCCTGGAATAACCCTCGTCGGGACAGGGGCTTCTATAATTCACCCCTCCACTTT. It yields the protein CAWNNPRRDRGFYNSPLHF.

The chain carries TRBV6-1 and TRBJ1-5; D may be TRBD1 (6 bases). CDR3 length: 15 amino acids. Germline V CDR1 and CDR2: MNHNS, SASEGT. V shed 6 bases and J shed 1 base, with 13 bases lying between them. In nucleotides, the CDR3 is TGTGCCAGCAGCCCAGGGGACAAAAGCAATCAGCCCCAGCATTTT. It is translated as CASSPGDKSNQPQHF.

The chain employs TRBV2 and TRBJ2-1; 11 bases map to TRBD1. The CDR3 has 15 residues. J was trimmed by 4 bases and V by 7 bases; bases with no gene match: 6. Germline assignment: CDR1 SNHLY and CDR2 FYNNEI. The CDR3 is CASNSGQGVYNEQFF. CDR3 bases: TGTGCCAGCAATTCGGGACAGGGGGTGTACAATGAGCAGTTCTTC.

The chain carries TRBV25-1 and TRBJ2-2, with 8 bases fitting TRBD1. Germline CDR1 MGHDK, CDR2 SYGVNS. The CDR3 runs 16 residues. J lost 5 bases, V lost 1 base, and 6 bases had no gene match. The CDR3 sequence is CASSEWAGGVTGELFF. The CDR3 DNA reads as TGTGCCAGCAGTGAATGGGCAGGGGGCGTAACCGGGGAGCTGTTTTTT.

The chain couples TRBV28 to TRBJ1-5, with D possibly being TRBD1 (6 bases). The V end was cut by 2 bases, the J end by 6 bases, with 17 bases between. There are 16 residues in the CDR3. Germline V gene lookup returns CDR1 MDHEN and CDR2 SYDVKM. Here the CDR3 reads CASSLGHSEGGQPQHF. CDR3 sequence (DNA): TGTGCCAGCAGTTTAGGACACTCGGAGGGGGGTCAGCCCCAGCATTTT.

This clone was detected only once. This chain joins TRBV5-4 and TRBJ2-7; D may be TRBD1 or TRBD2 (5 bases each). CDR1 SGHNT and CDR2 YYREEE come from the germline V gene (reference sequence). With 3 bases removed from V and 3 bases from J, the gap between germline ends came to 22 bases. The CDR3 runs 17 residues. CDR3: CASSWGDGGRAGYEQYF. CDR3 bases: TGTGCCAGCAGCTGGGGAGATGGGGGTCGGGCGGGCTACGAGCAGTACTTC.

This sequence joins TRBV2 and TRBJ1-1, with D possibly matching TRBD1 (5 bases). The CDR3 length is 15 residues. V was cut by 2 bases and J by 4 bases, with 14 bases left in between. Germline CDR1 reads SNHLY; CDR2 reads FYNNEI. CDR3 in amino acids: CASSEQGGKGTEAFF. CDR3 DNA: TGTGCCAGCAGTGAACAGGGAGGGAAAGGCACTGAAGCTTTCTTT.

The rearrangement links TRBV5-1 to TRBJ2-4; TRBD1 matches at 8 bases. CDR3 length equals 14 residues. Germline CDR1 is SGHRS and CDR2 is YFSETQ. V gave up 4 bases and J gave up 5 bases; unmatched junction bases: 5. The CDR3 here is CASSLRDRQNIQYF. CDR3 DNA: TGCGCCAGCAGCCTGCGGGACAGGCAAAACATTCAGTACTTC.

The rearrangement links TRBV27 to TRBJ1-2; 12 bases are a match to TRBD1. Trimming cost V 5 bases and J 8 bases; bases outside gene matches: 9. The CDR3 covers 15 residues. The germline V gene encodes CDR1 MNHEY and CDR2 SMNVEV (reference sequence). The CDR3: CASSGMGTGGRGYTF. CDR3 nucleotide sequence: TGTGCCAGCAGTGGTATGGGGACAGGGGGCAGGGGCTACACCTTC.

This clone was recorded a few times. The chain couples TRBV30 to TRBJ1-2; no firm D call. Germline loops: CDR1 GTSNPN, CDR2 SVGIG (reference sequence). This CDR3 comprises 13 residues. V dropped 2 bases and J dropped 8 bases, with 15 bases sitting between them. The CDR3 loop reads CAWSPVFYGGYTF. CDR3 nucleotides: TGTGCCTGGAGTCCAGTATTTTATGGGGGCTACACCTTC.